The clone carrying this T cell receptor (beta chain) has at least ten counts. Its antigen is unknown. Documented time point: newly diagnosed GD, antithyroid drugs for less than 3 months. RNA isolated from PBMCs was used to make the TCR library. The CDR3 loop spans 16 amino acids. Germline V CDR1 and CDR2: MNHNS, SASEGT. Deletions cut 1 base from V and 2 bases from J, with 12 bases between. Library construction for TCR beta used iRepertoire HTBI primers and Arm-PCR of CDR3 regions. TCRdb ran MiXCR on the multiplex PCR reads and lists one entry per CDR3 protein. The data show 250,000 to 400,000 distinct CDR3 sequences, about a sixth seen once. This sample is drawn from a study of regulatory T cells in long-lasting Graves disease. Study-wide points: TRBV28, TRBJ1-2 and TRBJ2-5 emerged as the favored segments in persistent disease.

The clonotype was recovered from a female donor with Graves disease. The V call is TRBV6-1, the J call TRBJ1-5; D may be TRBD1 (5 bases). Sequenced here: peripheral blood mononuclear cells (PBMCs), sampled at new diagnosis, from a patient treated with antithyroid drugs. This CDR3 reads CASSEVEGSGNQPQHF. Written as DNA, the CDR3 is TGTGCCAGCAGTGAAGTTGAGGGGTCAGGCAATCAGCCCCAGCATTTT.